The 24 T cell receptor beta chains given below trace back to one sample, sequenced in a study of T cells in women clearing cervical HPV infection. The repertoire was sequenced with immunoSEQ multiplex PCR; TCRdb's copy has only in-frame clones and lacks some. In total, the table holds approximately 13,000 clones. The sequencing input was blood buffy coat. The receptors stem from a woman between 18 and 69 years old with a cervical HPV16 infection that either progressed to CIN3+ or cleared (not recorded which).

Concerning this clone itself: The read finishes 3 residues shy of the CDR3 end, and the germline J gene is used to complete it. This chain connects TRBV7-8 to TRBJ1-1; no definite D call. Germline-derived CDR1 and CDR2 are SGHVS and FQNEAQ. This CDR3 is built from 14 residues. V gave up 5 bases and J gave up 1 base, with 11 bases separating them. CDR3 DNA, as far as it was read: TGTGCCAGCAGCATCCCTAATGGGAACACTGAA. Protein product: CASSIPNGNTE. The full CDR3 protein is CASSIPNGNTEAFF.

To note about this clone: The CDR3 end lies 3 residues beyond the end of the read and is filled in from the germline J gene. V usage is TRBV9 and J usage is TRBJ2-7; TRBD1 is a possible D gene (7 bases). The V end lost 0 bases, the J end lost 5 bases, and 12 bases lay between the germline ends. The CDR3 consists of 14 residues. Germline lookup yields CDR1 SGDLS and CDR2 YYNGEE. The CDR3: CASSVVGGTDEQYF. The covered CDR3 bases are TGTGCCAGCAGCGTAGTTGGGGGGACAGACGAG.

Comment on this clone: The read falls 3 residues short of the CDR3 end, and the missing part is taken from the germline J gene. The chain recombines TRBV30 with TRBJ2-1, with 14 bases identical to TRBD2. J lost 9 bases, V lost 0 bases, and 4 bases had no gene match. The CDR3 extends over 15 amino acids. Germline loops: CDR1 GTSNPN, CDR2 SVGIG (reference sequence). CDR3 residues: CAWSVGLAGGFEQFF. The CDR3 bases that were read are TGTGCCTGGAGTGTAGGACTAGCGGGGGGATTTGAG.

On this clone: The read ends 3 residues early relative to the CDR3; the germline J gene fills the gap. V and J are TRBV29-1 and TRBJ2-7; tentative D call: TRBD1 (6 bases). CDR1 and CDR2 from the germline V gene are SQVTM and ANQGSEA. The CDR3 runs 14 residues. Trimming removed 7 bases from V and 0 bases from J, with 16 bases in between. CDR3 bases read: TGCAGCGCGAACAGGGACCGAAACTCCTACGAG. This gives the protein CSANRDRNSYE. The complete CDR3 protein is CSANRDRNSYEQYF.

Comments on this clone: With the read ending 3 residues before the CDR3 end, the germline J gene is used to fill in that end. The rearrangement uses TRBV7-9 and TRBJ2-2, with 9 bases lining up with TRBD2. Germline V gene lookup returns CDR1 SEHNR and CDR2 FQNEAQ (reference sequence). This CDR3 region has 15 residues. The covered CDR3 bases are TGTGCCAGCAGCTTAGCGCGGGGGGGAGAGGAAAAG. Translated: CASSLARGGEEK. The full CDR3 protein reads CASSLARGGEEKLFF.

On this clone: The read terminates 3 residues before the CDR3 end, so the remaining end is supplied by the germline J gene. The chain uses TRBV19 and TRBJ2-7; TRBD1 aligns across 7 bases. This CDR3 region has 14 residues. The V gene's germline CDR1 is LNHDA and CDR2 SQIVND (reference sequence). The J segment lost 2 bases and the V segment lost 7 bases, leaving 8 bases of the junction unmatched. CDR3 DNA (partial): TGTGCCAGTAAAAAACGACAGGGAACCTACGAG. Protein sequence: CASKKRQGTYE. The whole CDR3 region reads CASKKRQGTYEQYF.

In regard to this clone: Read sequence stops 3 residues before the CDR3 end, and the germline J gene provides the missing end. The chain has TRBV19 and TRBJ2-3; TRBD2 aligns across 12 bases. Germline V gene lookup returns CDR1 LNHDA and CDR2 SQIVND (reference sequence). The CDR3 has 16 amino acids. The trim removed 4 bases at V and 5 bases at J, leaving 7 bases unmatched. Partial CDR3 DNA: TGTGCCAGTAGTACCCGACTAGCGGGGGTCGGAGATACG. Encoded protein: CASSTRLAGVGDT. The whole CDR3 sequence is CASSTRLAGVGDTQYF.

Its frequency marks this clone as medium-sized. From the germline J gene comes the end of the CDR3, since the read stops 3 residues before it. The rearrangement joins TRBV5-6 to TRBJ2-2, with a tentative D call TRBD1 (6 bases). In germline, CDR1 is SGHDT, CDR2 YYEEEE. V dropped 3 bases and J dropped 1 base, with 10 bases sitting between them. The CDR3 is 15 amino acids. CDR3 DNA, as far as it was read: TGTGCCAGCAGCTCAGGACAGCTGAACACCGGGGAG. Its protein product is CASSSGQLNTGE. In full, the CDR3 reads CASSSGQLNTGELFF.

A remark on this clone: Read sequence stops 3 residues before the CDR3 end, and the germline J gene provides the missing end. The chain carries TRBV20-1 and TRBJ2-3, with TRBD2 identical over 7 bases. Germline values: CDR1 DFQATT, CDR2 SNEGSKA (reference sequence). This CDR3 comprises 12 residues. CDR3 DNA, as far as it was read: TGCAGTGCCCCCGAGGGAGGGGAGACG. The encoded protein is CSAPEGGET. The whole CDR3 protein is CSAPEGGETQYF.

As for this clone: The read terminates 3 residues before the CDR3 end, so the remaining end is supplied by the germline J gene. This chain joins TRBV5-6 and TRBJ2-2, with D tentatively TRBD1 (6 bases). Germline V gene data show CDR1 as SGHDT and CDR2 as YYEEEE. This CDR3 is 15 amino acids long. The sequenced CDR3 bases are TGTGCCAGCAGCTTGGACTGGGGGCTGGGTTCACCG. This sequence encodes CASSLDWGLGSP. The CDR3 in full is CASSLDWGLGSPLFF.

A note on this clone: The read ends 3 residues before the CDR3 terminus; that terminus is restored from the germline J gene. This rearrangement joins TRBV12-3 or TRBV12-4 to TRBJ1-5; D gene ambiguous. This CDR3 region has 15 residues. V was trimmed by 1 base and J by 3 bases, leaving 10 bases between them. This chain's CDR3 is CASSLGEVVNQPQHF. The part of the CDR3 DNA that was read is TGTGCCAGCAGTTTAGGAGAGGTTGTCAATCAGCCC.

The sequenced CDR3 bases are TGCAGCGTTCCCCGGGGGTCCGGGGAG. Its protein product is CSVPRGSGE. The CDR3 reads in full as CSVPRGSGELFF. This sequence joins TRBV29-1 and TRBJ2-2, with TRBD2 as a possible D gene (6 bases). The CDR3 end lies 3 residues beyond the end of the read and is filled in from the germline J gene. The CDR3 is made up of 12 amino acids. The V gene's germline CDR1 is SQVTM and CDR2 ANQGSEA. The germline V and J ends were trimmed by 5 bases and 6 bases, with 10 bases remaining between them.

CDR3 residues: CASSFRGGGETQYF. CDR3 DNA, as far as it was read: TGTGCCAGCAGCTTTCGGGGGGGCGGGGAGACG. The rearrangement links TRBV11-2 to TRBJ2-3; TRBD2 aligns across 8 bases. The read finishes 3 residues shy of the CDR3 end, and the germline J gene is used to complete it. CDR1 is SGHAT and CDR2 is FQNNGV in the germline V gene. The CDR3 sequence is 14 residues long.

With respect to this clone: Germline is not matched at one junction end, which may reflect a read error. The CDR3 is cut off 3 residues early in the read; its end comes from the germline J gene. The genes are TRBV7-7 and TRBJ2-5, with D unclear. Germline V gene lookup returns CDR1 SSHAT and CDR2 FNYEAQ (reference sequence). This CDR3 has 13 residues. The part of the CDR3 DNA that was read is TGTGCTAGCAGCTCTAACTCCCAAGAGACC. Its translation: CASSSNSQET. In full, the CDR3 reads CASSSNSQETQYF.

About this clone itself: The read finishes 3 residues shy of the CDR3 end, and the germline J gene is used to complete it. The J gene is TRBJ2-7, the V gene TRBV9; the match to TRBD2 covers 7 bases. There are 15 residues in the CDR3. CDR1 is SGDLS, CDR2 YYNGEE, per germline. The V gene end was trimmed by 4 bases and the J gene end by 4 bases; junction bases not matched to a gene: 11. The DNA read from the CDR3 is TGTGCCAGCAGCTTAGAGCCTAGCGGTGGGTACGAG. It yields the protein CASSLEPSGGYE. The CDR3 reads in full as CASSLEPSGGYEQYF.

On this clone: The read is 3 residues too short to cover the CDR3 end, so that end is filled in from the germline J gene. The J gene is TRBJ1-2, the V gene TRBV10-3; the D gene is possibly TRBD1 (5 bases). V dropped 8 bases and J dropped 7 bases, with 14 bases sitting between them. In germline, CDR1 is ENHRY, CDR2 SYGVKD. CDR3 size: 12 residues. The CDR3: CAILGQEAGYTF. The CDR3 bases that were read are TGTGCCATCCTGGGGCAGGAGGCTGGC.

Worth noting for this clone: The sequenced fragment ends 3 residues before the CDR3 boundary, so the rest is inferred from the germline J gene. V and J are TRBV20-1 and TRBJ2-7; 14 nucleotides align to TRBD2. Looked up from germline, CDR1 is DFQATT and CDR2 is SNEGSKA (reference sequence). The CDR3 length is 16 residues. J gave up 2 bases and V 2 bases, and 5 bases lay outside the gene matches. Here the CDR3 reads CSARRRGLAGAYEQYF. CDR3 bases read: TGCAGTGCTAGACGCAGGGGACTAGCGGGGGCCTACGAG.

With regard to this clone: The sequenced fragment ends 3 residues before the CDR3 boundary, so the rest is inferred from the germline J gene. V and J are TRBV10-1 and TRBJ2-1; D possibly corresponds to TRBD1 (6 bases). Germline loops: CDR1 WNHNN, CDR2 SYGVQD (reference sequence). The CDR3 runs to 16 residues. V lost 4 bases and J lost 8, with 21 bases in between. This CDR3 is CASSGRKRGKLDEQFF. The sequenced CDR3 bases are TGCGCCAGCAGTGGAAGGAAGAGGGGGAAGTTAGATGAG.

In regard to this clone: The read finishes 3 residues shy of the CDR3 end, and the germline J gene is used to complete it. This chain joins TRBV9 and TRBJ2-3; D is undetermined. This CDR3 spans 15 amino acids. Germline CDR1 reads SGDLS; CDR2 reads YYNGEE. V lost 2 bases and J lost 1, with 11 bases in between. Partial CDR3 DNA: TGTGCCAGCAGCGTCAGGCCCCCTCGCACAGATACG. This encodes CASSVRPPRTDT. The whole CDR3 protein reads CASSVRPPRTDTQYF.

As for this clone: Read coverage stops 3 residues before the CDR3 terminus; the germline J gene supplies the remainder. The genes are TRBV20-1 and TRBJ2-2; D may be TRBD1 (5 bases). CDR3 length equals 16 residues. Germline lookup yields CDR1 DFQATT and CDR2 SNEGSKA (reference sequence). Trimming left V 2 bases short and J 6 bases short, with 19 bases between. CDR3 in amino acids: CSARRSPRAGSGELFF. The CDR3 bases that were read are TGCAGTGCTAGAAGATCGCCCAGGGCAGGTTCCGGGGAG.

Judged by frequency, this clone is medium-sized. The CDR3 extends 3 residues past the end of the read, so its final part is completed from the germline J gene. The chain combines TRBV30 with TRBJ2-3; D unresolved. V lost 3 bases to trimming and J lost 7 bases, with 11 bases between them. This CDR3 has 12 residues. Germline lookup yields CDR1 GTSNPN and CDR2 SVGIG (reference sequence). The CDR3 loop reads CAWSPNENTQYF. Partial CDR3 DNA: TGTGCCTGGAGCCCTAACGAGAATACG.

About this clone itself: The read halts 3 residues ahead of the CDR3 end, with the missing end drawn from the germline J gene. The gene calls are TRBV5-1 and TRBJ1-1; D is possibly TRBD1 (6 bases). Per germline, CDR1 SGHRS and CDR2 YFSETQ. The length of the CDR3 is 15 residues. The DNA read from the CDR3 is TGCGCCAGCAGCTTGTCCGCAGGGGTAGCCGGGGAA. As protein: CASSLSAGVAGE. The complete CDR3 sequence is CASSLSAGVAGEAFF. The full variable domain, with the rest looked up from reference TRBV5-1 and TRBJ1-1, is KAGVTQTPRYLIKTRGQQVTLSCSPISGHRSVSWYQQTPGQGLQFLFEYFSETQRNKGNFPGRFSGRQFSNSRSEMNVSTLELGDSALYLCASSLSAGVAGEAFFGQGTRLTVV.

In the case of this clone: The observed sequence ends 3 residues before the CDR3 terminus, with the missing tail filled in from the germline J gene. The V and J genes are TRBV4-1 and TRBJ1-5; 7 nucleotides align to TRBD1. Unmatched junction bases numbered 8, after V lost 0 bases and J lost 6 bases. The CDR3 runs 16 residues. Germline loops: CDR1 MGHRA, CDR2 YSYEKL. This CDR3 reads CASSQEATGIGQPQHF. The part of the CDR3 DNA that was read is TGCGCCAGCAGCCAAGAAGCGACAGGGATAGGTCAGCCC.

Regarding this clone: From the germline J gene comes the end of the CDR3, since the read stops 3 residues before it. Other DNA variants within this sample encode the same CDR3. The rearrangement links TRBV6-4 to TRBJ2-3, with 10 positions matching TRBD2. The V gene's germline CDR1 is MRHNA and CDR2 SNTAGT. The V gene end was trimmed by 0 bases and the J gene end by 6 bases; junction bases not matched to a gene: 3. This CDR3 comprises 15 residues. The CDR3 protein is CASSDSSGGADTQYF. The sequenced CDR3 bases are TGTGCCAGCAGTGACTCAAGCGGGGGGGCGGATACG.